This T cell receptor beta chain was recovered during a study of T cell responses to AZD1222 COVID-19 vaccine. Findings and caveats of the study: Only a handful of AZD1222 recipients, roughly six in all, had baseline seropositivity. The donor cohort was predominantly white British with a female majority, and clonal diversity may have been underestimated. At 160-218 and 743-854, vaccine-associated CD4 TCRs were dominant, and they spanned spike.

The CDR3 sequence is 15 residues long. V lost 5 bases, J lost 4 bases, and 17 bases lay in between. The germline gives CDR1 SGHTA, CDR2 FQGTGA. The table came from immunoSEQ multiplex PCR; TCRdb's copy has only in-frame clones and leaves some out. The sample lists under 150,000 clones, 90% occurring once. Doses given second, at about 4 or about 12 weeks, were pooled. Of note for this clone: The antigen is undetermined.

The specimen comprised peripheral blood, sampled 28 days after the second AZD1222 dose. The rearrangement links TRBV7-3 to TRBJ1-1; D possibly corresponds to TRBD1 (6 bases). This TCR derives from an adult who received the AZD1222 COVID-19 vaccine. The DNA for the CDR3 is TGTGCCAGCAGCCGCTGGGGGGGGGCTGGCACTGAAGCTTTCTTT. Encoded protein: CASSRWGGAGTEAFF. Full variable domain (rest looked up from reference TRBV7-3 and TRBJ1-1): GAGVSQTPSNKVTEKGKYVELRCDPISGHTALYWYRQSLGQGPEFLIYFQGTGAADDSGLPNDRFFAVRPEGSVSTLKIQRTERGDSAVYLCASSRWGGAGTEAFFGQGTRLTVV.